The 16 T cell receptor beta chains presented below share a single source sample, sequenced in a study of blood T cells in healthy people across ages. Primers used in a second PCR of roughly 7 to 11 cycles were a sample-barcoded 5' primer and a J-beta primer mix. TCRdb recomputed calls from the 5' RACE reads with MiXCR, one row per CDR3 protein. This table has some 900,000 distinct CDR3 sequences, more than 25% appearing once. The material sequenced was blood. Source of these receptors: a woman over 75 in good health.

This clonotype was counted many times. This sequence joins TRBV7-6 and TRBJ2-5, with D possibly being TRBD1 (5 bases). The CDR3 is 16 amino acids. Germline-derived CDR1 and CDR2 are SGHVS and FNYEAQ. V was shortened by 1 base and J by 4 bases, with 16 bases between the two germline ends. This CDR3 is CASSLVLFQGGETQYF. The CDR3, as DNA: TGTGCCAGCAGCTTAGTCCTGTTCCAGGGCGGAGAGACCCAGTACTTC.

Ten or more counts support this clonotype. The CDR3 DNA is TGCGCCAGCAGTGACGACCCCCCGGGGGGAAAGGGGGAGACCCAGTACTTC. It is translated as CASSDDPPGGKGETQYF. The chain couples TRBV10-1 to TRBJ2-5; 7 bases match TRBD2. The CDR3 spans 17 residues. CDR1 and CDR2 from the germline V gene are WNHNN and SYGVQD (reference sequence). With 3 bases clipped from V and 5 bases from J, the junction kept 15 bases outside the gene matches.

This clonotype was observed a handful of times. The chain carries TRBV7-2 and TRBJ1-5; D call uncertain. CDR3 length: 13 amino acids. Germline lookup yields CDR1 SGHTA and CDR2 FQGNSA. V was cut by 3 bases and J by 7 bases, with 10 bases left in between. The CDR3 reads CASSFRAGQPQHF. In nucleotides, the CDR3 is TGTGCCAGCAGCTTTCGCGCGGGCCAGCCCCAGCATTTT.

This clonotype was counted only a few times. The chain combines TRBV15 with TRBJ1-1; D remains unclear. V lost 7 bases, J lost 4 bases, and 13 bases lay in between. The CDR3 runs to 13 residues. Germline assignment: CDR1 LNHNV and CDR2 YYDKDF (reference sequence). CDR3 nucleotides: TGTGCCACCACTAGCAGATTACGCACTGAAGCTTTCTTT. Protein: CATTSRLRTEAFF.

The chain has TRBV12-3 or TRBV12-4 and TRBJ2-2; perhaps TRBD1 as D (6 bases). CDR3 length: 17 residues. Trimming took off 5 bases at V and 4 bases at J, with 20 bases between the two ends. The CDR3 here is CASSGGVTGRGTGELFF. The CDR3 region has the DNA TGTGCCAGCAGTGGGGGTGTGACAGGACGCGGCACCGGGGAGCTGTTTTTT.

The V gene is TRBV21-1, the J gene TRBJ1-5; TRBD1 is the table's D call, not checked against the DNA. TRBV21-1 is an annotated pseudogene. The CDR3 has 17 amino acids. The CDR3 DNA sequence: TGTGCCAGCAGCAAACGGGGACAGGGGATGAGCAATCAGCCCCAGCATTTT. It translates to CASSKRGQGMSNQPQHF.

The sample holds many counts of this clonotype. The chain has TRBV6-2 or TRBV6-3 and TRBJ2-7; D gene ambiguous. Germline CDR1 is MNHEY and CDR2 is SVGEGT. The CDR3 is made up of 13 amino acids. Between the trimmed V and J ends, which lost 3 bases and 4 bases, there was a span of 10 bases. The CDR3 reads CASSYGQIYEQYF. The CDR3 nucleotides are TGTGCCAGCAGTTATGGTCAGATATACGAGCAGTACTTC.

In its sample, this clonotype was seen a few times. This chain uses TRBV28 with TRBJ1-2, with a weak D call TRBD1 (6 bases). The V and J ends lost 4 bases and 3 bases respectively, with 15 bases between them. Germline V gene sequence: CDR1 MDHEN, CDR2 SYDVKM. The length of the CDR3 is 15 residues. CDR3 residues: CASSSQGRGDYGYTF. The CDR3 region has the DNA TGTGCCAGCAGTTCTCAGGGGCGCGGGGACTATGGCTACACCTTC.

This clonotype was seen ten or more times. V gene TRBV7-2 combines with J gene TRBJ2-5, with 7 nucleotides matching TRBD1. This CDR3 is 18 amino acids long. The germline CDR1 and CDR2 sequences are SGHTA and FQGNSA. The V segment lost 5 bases and the J segment 2 bases; nucleotides outside the gene matches: 17. The CDR3 region is CASSIEKGKGGLQETQYF. CDR3 DNA sequence: TGTGCCAGCAGCATCGAAAAGGGGAAAGGGGGCCTACAAGAGACCCAGTACTTC.

V gene TRBV28 combines with J gene TRBJ2-3; 8 bases align to TRBD2. The germline V gene has CDR1 MDHEN and CDR2 SYDVKM. The V and J ends lost 7 bases and 11 bases, in that order; junction bases with no gene match: 14. The CDR3 is 14 residues long. CDR3 coding DNA: TGTGCCAGCATCGCCCAGGGGACTAGTGGGGTGCAGTATTTT. This gives the protein CASIAQGTSGVQYF.

A few counts support this clonotype. The germline gene is not matched at one end of the junction; a read error may be the cause. The gene calls are TRBV30 and TRBJ2-2, with D perhaps TRBD2 (6 bases). The CDR3 consists of 15 residues. Germline V lookup: CDR1 GTSNPN, CDR2 SVGIG (reference sequence). The CDR3 region is CAWRLGSSDGGERFF. The CDR3 DNA reads TGTGCCTGGAGGCTAGGGTCTAGCGATGGCGGGGAGCGGTTTTTT.

Many counts were recorded for this clonotype. The chain joins TRBV5-1 to TRBJ1-2, with a weak D call TRBD1 (6 bases). This CDR3 has 13 residues. V gave up 3 bases and J gave up 2 bases, with 8 bases separating them. Germline loops: CDR1 SGHRS, CDR2 YFSETQ. The CDR3 region has the DNA TGCGCCAGCAGCTCAACAGGGAACTATGGCTACACCTTC. This codes for CASSSTGNYGYTF.

This clonotype was seen ten or more times. The rearrangement joins TRBV7-9 to TRBJ1-2; the D gene is possibly TRBD1 (5 bases). The V gene's germline CDR1 is SEHNR and CDR2 FQNEAQ (reference sequence). This CDR3 has 13 residues. Trimming took 4 bases from V and 0 from J, leaving 6 bases between them. The CDR3, as DNA: TGTGCCAGCAGCTCGGGACCTAACTATGGCTACACCTTC. Translating gives CASSSGPNYGYTF.

The table lists this clonotype with many counts. The chain combines TRBV6-5 with TRBJ1-2; TRBD1 matches 11 bases. CDR3 length: 15 amino acids. In germline, CDR1 is MNHEY, CDR2 SVGAGI. V shed 1 base and J 2 bases; nucleotides not matched to a gene: 0. The CDR3 nucleotides read TGTGCCAGCAGTTACTGGGACAGGGGGAACTATGGCTACACCTTC. Translated, it gives CASSYWDRGNYGYTF.

There are a few counts of this clonotype. The chain carries TRBV3-1 and TRBJ2-3; the match to TRBD2 covers 12 bases. V lost 1 base and J lost 6; bases outside the gene matches: 11. This CDR3 comprises 18 residues. CDR1 and CDR2 from the germline V gene are LGHDT and YNNKEL (reference sequence). The CDR3 sequence is CASSQGSGLAGRGDTQYF. In DNA, the CDR3 is TGTGCCAGCAGCCAAGGTTCCGGACTAGCGGGGCGGGGGGATACGCAGTATTTT.

This chain joins TRBV20-1 and TRBJ2-5; TRBD1 matches at 10 bases. Per the germline V gene, CDR1 is DFQATT and CDR2 is SNEGSKA (reference sequence). This CDR3 region has 15 residues. With 3 bases clipped from V and 11 bases from J, the junction kept 15 bases outside the gene matches. Here the CDR3 reads CSASSGDRGGNEQYF. DNA for the CDR3: TGCAGTGCTAGCTCAGGGGACAGGGGTGGGAATGAGCAGTACTTC.